The 14 T cell receptor beta chains below all came from one sample that was sequenced in a study of cytomegalovirus exposure and HLA in healthy donors. The PCR employed 60 Vbeta primers together with 13 Jbeta primers. Method: immunoSEQ multiplex PCR; TCRdb's copy keeps in-frame clones and lacks some. The sample lists about 88,000 clones; 65% to 80% were seen once. The sequenced material came from PBMCs. These TCRs come from a young woman in good health and CMV-seropositive.

The rearrangement joins TRBV28 to TRBJ1-3; no reliable D call. The CDR3 length is 14 residues. Germline V lookup: CDR1 MDHEN, CDR2 SYDVKM. V lost 3 bases and J 2 bases, leaving 8 bases between the germline ends. The CDR3 DNA is TGTGCCAGCAGTTTCTCACAAGCTGGAAACACCATATATTTT. Amino acids: CASSFSQAGNTIYF.

V and J are TRBV5-4 and TRBJ2-5, with 16 nucleotides matching TRBD2. The DNA matches TRBJ2-7 better at its end, which makes the J call doubtful. This CDR3 comprises 18 residues. The germline CDR1 and CDR2 sequences are SGHNT and YYREEE (reference sequence). CDR3 in amino acids: CATGGPGLAGGTSYEQYF. The CDR3 nucleotides are TGTGCCACGGGGGGCCCGGGACTAGCGGGGGGGACCTCCTACGAGCAGTACTTC.

The chain combines TRBV7-9 with TRBJ2-7, with 11 positions matching TRBD2. The CDR3 contains 17 residues. The V segment lost 0 bases and the J segment 4 bases; nucleotides outside the gene matches: 8. Germline values: CDR1 SEHNR, CDR2 FQNEAQ (reference sequence). CDR3 coding DNA: TGTGCCAGCAGCTTAGCGTTGGAGACTAGCGGGATTTACGAGCAGTACTTC. Translated, it gives CASSLALETSGIYEQYF.

The rearrangement links TRBV19 to TRBJ1-2; D might be TRBD1 (5 bases). Trimming took off 8 bases at V and 3 bases at J, with 10 bases between the two ends. The CDR3 spans 12 residues. Germline CDR1 reads LNHDA; CDR2 reads SQIVND (reference sequence). CDR3 in amino acids: CASGRGDYGYTF. CDR3 DNA: TGTGCCAGTGGGAGGGGAGACTATGGCTACACCTTC.

The chain links TRBV11-2 to TRBJ2-7; 7 bases fit TRBD2. Trimming cost V 5 bases and J 2 bases; bases outside gene matches: 6. Germline CDR1 and CDR2: SGHAT and FQNNGV. This CDR3 region has 14 residues. The CDR3 DNA sequence: TGTGCCAGCAGCCGGGACTACCAAGCCTACGAGCAGTACTTC. It is translated as CASSRDYQAYEQYF.

Remarks on this clone: One junction end does not reproduce the germline sequence, and a read error may be involved. V and J are TRBV5-6 and TRBJ1-5; a possible D gene is TRBD1 (5 bases). The CDR3 sequence is 15 residues long. Germline CDR1 and CDR2: SGHDT and YYEEEE. The CDR3 nucleotides read TGTGCCAGTAGCTTGTCAGGGTCGAGCAATCAGCCCCAGCATTTT. This gives the protein CASSLSGSSNQPQHF.

The V and J genes are TRBV14 and TRBJ1-1, with D tentatively TRBD1 (6 bases). Germline CDR1 SGHDN, CDR2 FVKESK. The ends were cut back, 3 bases at V and 4 bases at J, with 15 bases in the middle. The CDR3 loop spans 15 amino acids. CDR3 region: CASSQDHRVATEAFF. The CDR3 DNA follows: TGTGCCAGCAGCCAGGATCACAGGGTAGCCACTGAAGCTTTCTTT.

The chain has TRBV6-1 and TRBJ2-1, with unresolved D. Trimming removed 7 bases at V and 0 bases at J, with 10 bases between. This CDR3 region has 14 residues. Germline CDR1 MNHNS, CDR2 SASEGT. The CDR3 here is CASTTRSSYNEQFF. DNA for the CDR3: TGTGCCAGCACCACACGGAGCTCCTACAATGAGCAGTTCTTC.

The chain carries TRBV7-9 and TRBJ1-1; D might be TRBD1 (5 bases). The CDR3 extends over 15 amino acids. Trimming cost V 2 bases and J 2 bases, with 12 bases left between them. CDR1 and CDR2 (germline): SEHNR, FQNEAQ (reference sequence). CDR3 sequence reads: CASSLIARTNTEAFF. The CDR3 DNA reads TGTGCCAGCAGCTTAATCGCCAGGACAAACACTGAAGCTTTCTTT.

This clone has just one count. The genes are TRBV18 and TRBJ1-5; D remains unclear. The CDR3 runs 13 residues. Per the germline V gene, CDR1 is KGHSH and CDR2 is LQKENI. Trimming cost V 6 bases and J 6 bases, with 12 bases left between them. This CDR3 is CASSHSGVQPQHF. The CDR3 DNA follows: TGTGCCAGCTCCCATTCCGGGGTTCAGCCCCAGCATTTT.

The chain links TRBV9 to TRBJ1-1; 8 bases map to TRBD1. Looked up from germline, CDR1 is SGDLS and CDR2 is YYNGEE. V lost 0 bases and J lost 8; bases outside the gene matches: 9. CDR3 length: 15 residues. Here the CDR3 reads CASSVEGQASREAFF. In DNA form, the CDR3 reads TGTGCCAGCAGCGTAGAGGGACAGGCAAGTAGGGAAGCTTTCTTT.

The gene calls are TRBV4-2 and TRBJ1-4, with 7 bases lining up with TRBD1. This CDR3 has 16 residues. Germline values: CDR1 LGHNA, CDR2 YNFKEQ. J was trimmed by 7 bases and V by 0 bases; bases with no gene match: 8. The CDR3 region has the DNA TGTGCCAGCAGCCAAGATGGTAGGGGGCGCGCTGAAAAACTGTTTTTT. Translating gives CASSQDGRGRAEKLFF.

The chain recombines TRBV4-3 with TRBJ2-1, with 10 bases matching TRBD2. V shed 1 base, J shed 4 bases, and the junction held 4 bases outside the gene matches. This CDR3 is built from 16 residues. CDR1 LGHNA and CDR2 YSLEER come from the germline V gene. The CDR3 sequence is CASSQGTSGSYNEQFF. The CDR3 coding sequence is TGCGCCAGCAGCCAAGGGACTAGCGGTTCTTACAATGAGCAGTTCTTC.

V usage is TRBV27 and J usage is TRBJ2-7; a possible D gene is TRBD2 (6 bases). V lost 3 bases, J lost 0 bases, and 9 bases lay in between. The CDR3 is made up of 14 amino acids. Germline V gives CDR1 MNHEY, CDR2 SMNVEV (reference sequence). CDR3 DNA sequence: TGTGCCAGCAGTTTCCTAGCGCACTCCTACGAGCAGTACTTC. Amino acids: CASSFLAHSYEQYF.